Listed here are 26 T cell receptor beta chains from one sample, sequenced in a study of blood T cell repertoires in COVID-19. Repertoires were generated with immunoSEQ multiplex PCR, while TCRdb's copy carries only in-frame clones and drops some. The profile covers 300,000 to 400,000 clones, with about nine tenths appearing a single time and over 4% taken by the ten largest. The sequencing input was PBMCs or T cells enriched from blood (not recorded which). All receptors come from a man aged 60 to 75 who had recovered from COVID-19.

In this sample, this clone turned up once. The chain has TRBV6-5 and TRBJ2-1, with 8 bases identical to TRBD2. V lost 6 bases, J lost 10 bases, and 5 bases stayed unmatched. The CDR3 is 12 residues long. CDR1 is MNHEY and CDR2 is SVGAGI in the germline V gene. CDR3 bases: TGTGCCAGCAGCCTTAGCGGGAACGAGCAGTTCTTC. Its translation: CASSLSGNEQFF.

This clone is a singleton in its sample. The rearrangement joins TRBV6-5 to TRBJ1-1, with TRBD1 matching 9 bases. CDR1 is MNHEY and CDR2 is SVGAGI in the germline V gene. The V segment lost 6 bases and the J segment 8 bases; nucleotides outside the gene matches: 7. This CDR3 contains 13 residues. The CDR3 loop reads CASSLNRGLEAFF. The CDR3 coding sequence is TGTGCCAGCAGCCTTAACAGGGGGCTGGAAGCTTTCTTT.

This sequence joins TRBV9 and TRBJ2-7; 9 bases are shared with TRBD1. CDR1 and CDR2 (germline): SGDLS, YYNGEE. CDR3 size: 16 residues. V gave up 4 bases and J gave up 0 bases; unmatched junction bases: 8. The CDR3 sequence is CASSPGTGTSSYEQYF. CDR3 nucleotide sequence: TGTGCCAGCAGCCCTGGGACAGGGACATCCTCCTACGAGCAGTACTTC.

This clone has just a few counts. The sample has other DNA sequences that encode this CDR3 too. The chain carries TRBV7-9 and TRBJ1-2, with TRBD1 identical over 7 bases. CDR3 length: 13 amino acids. The junction had 8 bases not matched to a gene; V was cut back by 5 bases and J by 8 bases. CDR1 and CDR2 (germline): SEHNR, FQNEAQ (reference sequence). The CDR3 coding sequence is TGTGCCAGCAGCCAAGACAGGGTGGGAGGCTACACCTTC. It translates to CASSQDRVGGYTF.

The chain combines TRBV5-1 with TRBJ2-3; a possible D gene is TRBD2 (5 bases). V was shortened by 6 bases and J by 0 bases, with 17 bases between the two germline ends. This CDR3 contains 16 residues. Looked up from germline, CDR1 is SGHRS and CDR2 is YFSETQ. The CDR3 reads CASTAGLASSTDTQYF. CDR3 bases: TGCGCCAGCACCGCGGGTTTGGCCTCCAGCACAGATACGCAGTATTTT.

This clone was counted a few times. The chain recombines TRBV7-3 with TRBJ2-3; TRBD1 aligns across 11 bases. Losses at the gene ends were 3 bases for V and 1 base for J; bases not matched to a gene: 6. CDR3 size: 17 residues. Germline CDR1 and CDR2: SGHTA and FQGTGA. This chain's CDR3 is CASSFRGTGGGTDTQYF. DNA of the CDR3: TGTGCCAGCAGCTTTCGAGGGACAGGGGGAGGCACAGATACGCAGTATTTT.

The chain combines TRBV28 with TRBJ1-2; 8 bases align to TRBD1. This CDR3 is built from 12 residues. The J segment lost 8 bases and the V segment lost 3 bases, leaving 2 bases of the junction unmatched. The germline V gene has CDR1 MDHEN and CDR2 SYDVKM. For the CDR3, the DNA is TGTGCCAGCAGTTTGACAGGGGCGGGCTACACCTTC. Translating gives CASSLTGAGYTF.

V gene TRBV3-1 (or the pseudogene TRBV3-2) combines with J gene TRBJ1-1, with TRBD1 matching over 7 bases. Germline loops: CDR1 LGHDT, CDR2 YNNKEL (reference sequence). The CDR3 loop spans 13 amino acids. V lost 5 bases to trimming and J lost 3 bases; unmatched junction nucleotides: 3. The CDR3 region is CASSLQGYTEAFF. The CDR3 DNA is TGTGCCAGCAGCTTACAGGGGTACACTGAAGCTTTCTTT.

J is TRBJ1-1 and V is TRBV28; tentatively, D is TRBD1 (5 bases). CDR1 MDHEN and CDR2 SYDVKM come from the germline V gene. The CDR3 sequence is 15 residues long. With 1 base removed from V and 0 bases from J, the gap between germline ends came to 9 bases. CDR3 coding DNA: TGTGCCAGCAGTTTATATAGGGGCCTGAACACTGAAGCTTTCTTT. Translated, it gives CASSLYRGLNTEAFF.

This clone was recorded once. The junction differs from germline at one of its ends, possibly a read error. This chain uses TRBV7-6 with TRBJ2-1; TRBD2 aligns across 9 bases. CDR3 length: 19 amino acids. The V gene's germline CDR1 is SGHVS and CDR2 FNYEAQ. The CDR3 is CVSSRRSSSSGRWNNEQFF. The CDR3, as DNA: TGTGTCAGCAGCCGCCGAAGCTCGAGTAGCGGGAGATGGAACAATGAGCAGTTCTTC.

The chain carries TRBV5-4 and TRBJ1-1, with TRBD1 identical over 8 bases. CDR1 and CDR2 (germline): SGHNT, YYREEE (reference sequence). The CDR3 has 14 amino acids. The ends lost 4 bases at V and 6 bases at J; junction bases unmatched: 8. In DNA form, the CDR3 reads TGTGCCAGCAGCCTAACAGGGGGTTTGGCTGAAGCTTTCTTT. Amino acid sequence: CASSLTGGLAEAFF.

The chain employs TRBV5-1 and TRBJ2-7, with 9 bases fitting TRBD1. Germline-derived CDR1 and CDR2 are SGHRS and YFSETQ. The CDR3 is 15 amino acids. The V segment lost 1 base and the J segment 5 bases; nucleotides outside the gene matches: 7. The CDR3 region is CASSLTGTGLNEQYF. CDR3 DNA: TGCGCCAGCAGCTTGACCGGGACAGGGCTGAACGAGCAGTACTTC.

This chain uses TRBV5-1 with TRBJ2-3; D unclear. Germline V gene data show CDR1 as SGHRS and CDR2 as YFSETQ. This CDR3 comprises 12 residues. V shed 0 bases and J shed 10 bases, with 9 bases lying between them. The CDR3 nucleotides are TGCGCCAGCAGCTTGGACTCAATAGCGCAGTATTTT. Its translation: CASSLDSIAQYF. Complete variable domain (other parts from reference TRBV5-1 and TRBJ2-3): KAGVTQTPRYLIKTRGQQVTLSCSPISGHRSVSWYQQTPGQGLQFLFEYFSETQRNKGNFPGRFSGRQFSNSRSEMNVSTLELGDSALYLCASSLDSIAQYFGPGTRLTVL.

The CDR3 protein is CASRLGVDETQYF. The CDR3 DNA follows: TGCGCCAGCAGGCTCGGGGTAGATGAGACCCAGTACTTC. The genes are TRBV5-1 and TRBJ2-5; D is perhaps TRBD2 (5 bases). Looked up from germline, CDR1 is SGHRS and CDR2 is YFSETQ. Trimming took 5 bases from V and 5 from J, leaving 13 bases between them. The length of the CDR3 is 13 residues.

The chain carries TRBV5-1 and TRBJ2-3; D unresolved. V lost 1 base to trimming and J lost 2 bases, with 8 bases between them. This CDR3 is 14 amino acids long. Germline CDR1 reads SGHRS; CDR2 reads YFSETQ. CDR3 nucleotide sequence: TGCGCCAGCAGCTTGACGCAGTACACAGATACGCAGTATTTT. Encoded protein: CASSLTQYTDTQYF.

V usage is TRBV28 and J usage is TRBJ1-4, with TRBD1 matching over 7 bases. Per the germline V gene, CDR1 is MDHEN and CDR2 is SYDVKM. The V gene end was trimmed by 6 bases and the J gene end by 7 bases; junction bases not matched to a gene: 8. This CDR3 has 14 amino acids. The CDR3 loop is CASSTGTDREKLFF. DNA of the CDR3: TGTGCCAGCAGCACCGGGACAGATCGTGAAAAACTGTTTTTT.

The V gene is TRBV7-2, the J gene TRBJ2-1, with D perhaps TRBD2 (7 bases). V was clipped by 5 bases and J by 0 bases, with 20 bases between them. The CDR3 loop spans 18 amino acids. Looked up from germline, CDR1 is SGHTA and CDR2 is FQGNSA. Written as DNA, the CDR3 is TGTGCCAGCAGCCCACGTGCTTCAGGGGAGGGCTCCTACAATGAGCAGTTCTTC. Encoded protein: CASSPRASGEGSYNEQFF. The complete variable domain, with remaining parts taken from reference TRBV7-2 and TRBJ2-1, reads GAGVSQSPSNKVTEKGKDVELRCDPISGHTALYWYRQSLGQGLEFLIYFQGNSAPDKSGLPSDRFSAERTGGSVSTLTIQRTQQEDSAVYLCASSPRASGEGSYNEQFFGPGTRLTVL.

This chain connects TRBV6-2 or TRBV6-3 to TRBJ2-2; 12 bases are a match to TRBD1. From germline, CDR1 is MNHEY and CDR2 SVGEGT. V lost 6 bases to trimming and J lost 6 bases; unmatched junction nucleotides: 11. CDR3 length equals 17 residues. This CDR3 reads CASSRRPGQGASGELFF. CDR3 nucleotide sequence: TGTGCCAGCAGCCGCCGACCGGGACAGGGGGCATCCGGGGAGCTGTTTTTT.

The chain is built from TRBV28 and TRBJ1-1; possible D gene TRBD1, 5 bases. In germline, CDR1 is MDHEN, CDR2 SYDVKM. CDR3 length equals 14 residues. Trimming removed 5 bases from V and 0 bases from J, with 10 bases in between. For the CDR3, the DNA is TGTGCCAGCAGTCTAAGGGGCATGAACACTGAAGCTTTCTTT. This sequence encodes CASSLRGMNTEAFF.

The chain combines TRBV5-1 with TRBJ2-1; 8 nucleotides agree with TRBD2. The germline V gene encodes CDR1 SGHRS and CDR2 YFSETQ. The CDR3 is made up of 15 amino acids. V trimming: 4 bases; J trimming: 5 bases; junction bases outside the gene matches: 8. CDR3 protein: CASSPGLGINNEQFF. The CDR3, as DNA: TGCGCCAGCAGCCCGGGACTAGGCATAAACAATGAGCAGTTCTTC.

In this sample, this clone turned up a few times. V and J are TRBV5-5 and TRBJ1-2; 8 bases align to TRBD1. The length of the CDR3 is 16 residues. The V gene end was trimmed by 0 bases and the J gene end by 0 bases; junction bases not matched to a gene: 4. Germline assignment: CDR1 SGHKS and CDR2 YYEKEE (reference sequence). The CDR3: CASSLAGGASNYGYTF. The CDR3 DNA reads as TGTGCCAGCAGCTTGGCAGGGGGCGCATCTAACTATGGCTACACCTTC. Full variable domain (missing parts from reference TRBV5-5 and TRBJ1-2): DAGVTQSPTHLIKTRGQQVTLRCSPISGHKSVSWYQQVLGQGPQFIFQYYEKEERGRGNFPDRFSARQFPNYSSELNVNALLLGDSALYLCASSLAGGASNYGYTFGSGTRLTVV.

The chain is built from TRBV4-3 and TRBJ2-1; TRBD1 might be the D (6 bases). CDR1 is LGHNA, CDR2 YSLEER, per germline. The CDR3 extends over 16 amino acids. The ends were cut back, 0 bases at V and 4 bases at J, with 13 bases in the middle. CDR3: CASSQDLWTEYNEQFF. In nucleotides, the CDR3 is TGCGCCAGCAGCCAAGATCTCTGGACAGAGTACAATGAGCAGTTCTTC.

The chain carries TRBV15 and TRBJ2-1, with 9 bases fitting TRBD2. Germline-derived CDR1 and CDR2 are LNHNV and YYDKDF (reference sequence). There are 15 residues in the CDR3. V dropped 0 bases and J dropped 7; count of bases not matched to a gene: 4. This chain's CDR3 is CATSREGLAVNEQFF. The DNA for the CDR3 is TGTGCCACCAGCAGAGAGGGACTAGCTGTGAATGAGCAGTTCTTC.

The J gene is TRBJ1-4, the V gene TRBV2, with a tentative D call TRBD1 (6 bases). The germline V gene has CDR1 SNHLY and CDR2 FYNNEI. There are 16 residues in the CDR3. Between the trimmed V and J ends, which lost 6 bases and 5 bases, there was a span of 19 bases. CDR3 in DNA: TGTGCCAGCAGATTAAGCCCGGGACACGTCAATGAAAAACTGTTTTTT. Translating it yields CASRLSPGHVNEKLFF.

This chain uses TRBV18 with TRBJ2-5, with 7 bases aligning to TRBD1. J was trimmed by 1 base and V by 4 bases; bases with no gene match: 12. This CDR3 comprises 17 residues. The germline gives CDR1 KGHSH, CDR2 LQKENI. The DNA of the CDR3 is TGTGCCAGCTCACACCCGACGGGGACAGCGTTCCAAGAGACCCAGTACTTC. This gives the protein CASSHPTGTAFQETQYF.

The chain links TRBV5-5 to TRBJ2-1, with D tentatively TRBD1 (6 bases). The CDR3 extends over 14 amino acids. The V end was cut by 0 bases, the J end by 4 bases, with 8 bases between. CDR1 SGHKS and CDR2 YYEKEE come from the germline V gene (reference sequence). The CDR3 sequence is CASSLVRGYNEQFF. CDR3 coding DNA: TGTGCCAGCAGCTTGGTCAGGGGATACAATGAGCAGTTCTTC.